This is a list of T cell receptor beta chains from one sample in a study of blood T cells in healthy people across ages. MiXCR was run by TCRdb on the 5' RACE reads, yielding one entry per CDR3 protein. The sample carries some 1.4 million distinct CDR3 sequences, around 39% recorded once. Sequenced sample: blood. These receptor sequences come from a woman between 18 and 29 years old in good health. CDR3s include the opening cysteine and the closing phenylalanine or tryptophan. The order of the fields is V gene, clone size, J gene, D gene, CDR3 protein, CDR3 DNA. A D gene is named only where the DNA matches it firmly. Clone size appears in some rows only: once, few, many, or a class for an expanded clone.

V gene: TRBV11-2
clone size: .
J gene: TRBJ2-7
D gene: TRBD2
CDR3 protein: CASSTETSASYEQYF
CDR3 DNA: TGTGCCAGCAGTACCGAGACTAGCGCCTCCTACGAGCAGTACTTC

V gene: TRBV12-3/TRBV12-4
clone size: few
J gene: TRBJ2-7
D gene: .
CDR3 protein: CASSPAGRGDEQYF
CDR3 DNA: TGTGCCAGCAGTCCGGCAGGGCGAGGAGACGAGCAGTACTTC

V gene: TRBV15
clone size: .
J gene: TRBJ2-6
D gene: .
CDR3 protein: CATSRLKISGANVLTF
CDR3 DNA: TGTGCCACCAGCAGGCTTAAGATCTCTGGGGCCAACGTCCTGACTTTC

V gene: TRBV25-1
clone size: few
J gene: TRBJ2-1
D gene: .
CDR3 protein: CASRRGGPNNEQFF
CDR3 DNA: TGTGCCAGCAGACGTGGGGGGCCAAACAATGAGCAGTTCTTC

V gene: TRBV3-1
clone size: few
J gene: TRBJ2-7
D gene: .
CDR3 protein: CASSQEGAGSYEQYF
CDR3 DNA: TGTGCCAGCAGCCAAGAAGGGGCGGGATCCTACGAGCAGTACTTC

V gene: TRBV25-1
clone size: .
J gene: TRBJ2-7
D gene: .
CDR3 protein: CASSGRTLSSYEQYF
CDR3 DNA: TGTGCCAGCAGTGGGCGGACCCTTAGCTCCTACGAGCAGTACTTC

V gene: TRBV2
clone size: .
J gene: TRBJ1-1
D gene: .
CDR3 protein: CATADGGLNTEAFF
CDR3 DNA: TGTGCCACCGCGGACGGGGGATTGAACACTGAAGCTTTCTTT

V gene: TRBV20-1
clone size: .
J gene: TRBJ2-1
D gene: TRBD2
CDR3 protein: CSARTSGSENYNEQFF
CDR3 DNA: TGCAGTGCTAGGACTAGCGGGAGTGAAAACTACAATGAGCAGTTCTTC

V gene: TRBV18
clone size: .
J gene: TRBJ1-4
D gene: TRBD1
CDR3 protein: CASSRQGAANEKLFF
CDR3 DNA: TGTGCCAGCTCACGGCAGGGGGCTGCTAATGAAAAACTGTTTTTT

V gene: TRBV15
clone size: few
J gene: TRBJ2-3
D gene: .
CDR3 protein: CATSSGFSTHTQYF
CDR3 DNA: TGTGCCACCAGCAGTGGGTTTTCCACACATACGCAGTATTTT

V gene: TRBV6-1
clone size: .
J gene: TRBJ2-1
D gene: TRBD2
CDR3 protein: CASSEALAGGHNEQFF
CDR3 DNA: TGTGCCAGCAGTGAAGCACTAGCGGGGGGCCACAATGAGCAGTTCTTC

V gene: TRBV4-1
clone size: .
J gene: TRBJ1-4
D gene: .
CDR3 protein: CASSVAQGMNEKLFF
CDR3 DNA: TGCGCCAGCAGCGTAGCACAGGGAATGAATGAAAAACTGTTTTTT

V gene: TRBV7-2
clone size: many
J gene: TRBJ2-2
D gene: TRBD2
CDR3 protein: CASSLGKGGGAQGELFF
CDR3 DNA: TGTGCCAGCAGCTTGGGCAAAGGCGGGGGGGCCCAAGGGGAGCTGTTTTTT

V gene: TRBV20-1
clone size: .
J gene: TRBJ1-2
D gene: .
CDR3 protein: CSAPTGTLYGYTF
CDR3 DNA: TGCAGTGCTCCCACCGGGACACTCTATGGCTACACCTTC

V gene: TRBV28
clone size: .
J gene: TRBJ1-2
D gene: .
CDR3 protein: CASSPGRGVGYTF
CDR3 DNA: TGTGCCAGCAGTCCGGGACGGGGGGTTGGCTACACCTTC

V gene: TRBV10-1
clone size: .
J gene: TRBJ2-5
D gene: TRBD2
CDR3 protein: CASSGSSGQETRYF
CDR3 DNA: TGCGCCAGCAGTGGCTCTAGCGGACAAGAGACCCGGTACTTC

V gene: TRBV28
clone size: once
J gene: TRBJ1-5
D gene: .
CDR3 protein: CASSFGGSTPQHF
CDR3 DNA: TGTGCCAGCAGTTTTGGGGGTAGCACGCCCCAGCATTTT

V gene: TRBV27
clone size: .
J gene: TRBJ2-2
D gene: .
CDR3 protein: CASSPIVPIAGELFF
CDR3 DNA: TGTGCCAGCAGTCCTATCGTACCGATCGCCGGGGAGCTGTTTTTT

V gene: TRBV20-1
clone size: .
J gene: TRBJ2-2
D gene: .
CDR3 protein: CSARDGGRNTGELFF
CDR3 DNA: TGCAGTGCTAGGGACGGGGGGCGGAACACCGGGGAGCTGTTTTTT

V gene: TRBV7-9
clone size: .
J gene: TRBJ2-1
D gene: .
CDR3 protein: CASSSAFTRWGETQFF
CDR3 DNA: TGTGCCAGCAGCTCAGCCTTCACCAGATGGGGAGAGACCCAGTTCTTC

V gene: TRBV19
clone size: .
J gene: TRBJ2-1
D gene: TRBD2
CDR3 protein: CASNSGLAGEGAGEQFF
CDR3 DNA: TGTGCCAGTAACTCGGGACTAGCGGGAGAGGGGGCTGGGGAGCAGTTCTTC

V gene: TRBV10-3
clone size: .
J gene: TRBJ2-3
D gene: .
CDR3 protein: CAVSERDPADTQYF
CDR3 DNA: TGTGCCGTCAGTGAACGCGACCCCGCAGATACGCAGTATTTT

V gene: TRBV25-1
clone size: few
J gene: TRBJ2-3
D gene: TRBD1
CDR3 protein: CASSEWTGTTDTQYF
CDR3 DNA: TGTGCCAGCAGTGAATGGACAGGCACCACAGATACGCAGTATTTT

V gene: TRBV29-1
clone size: .
J gene: TRBJ1-3
D gene: .
CDR3 protein: CSVGGNTIYF
CDR3 DNA: TGCAGCGTTGGTGGAAACACCATATATTTT

V gene: TRBV27
clone size: .
J gene: TRBJ2-1
D gene: .
CDR3 protein: CASSVAGEQFF
CDR3 DNA: TGTGCCAGCAGTGTCGCGGGTGAGCAGTTCTTC

V gene: TRBV20-1
clone size: .
J gene: TRBJ1-2
D gene: .
CDR3 protein: CGATLETNYGYTF
CDR3 DNA: TGCGGTGCTACCTTAGAAACAAACTATGGCTACACCTTC

V gene: TRBV27
clone size: few
J gene: TRBJ2-5
D gene: .
CDR3 protein: CASSSLGESQETQYF
CDR3 DNA: TGTGCCAGCAGTTCCCTAGGGGAAAGCCAAGAGACCCAGTACTTC

V gene: TRBV12-3/TRBV12-4
clone size: few
J gene: TRBJ2-3
D gene: TRBD1
CDR3 protein: CASSRGQGLDTQYF
CDR3 DNA: TGTGCCAGCAGTCGCGGACAGGGACTAGATACGCAGTATTTT

V gene: TRBV5-1
clone size: .
J gene: TRBJ2-7
D gene: TRBD1
CDR3 protein: CASSLWTGDYEQYF
CDR3 DNA: TGCGCCAGCAGCTTGTGGACAGGGGACTACGAGCAGTACTTC

V gene: TRBV6-5
clone size: many
J gene: TRBJ2-7
D gene: .
CDR3 protein: CASSPTKTYEQYF
CDR3 DNA: TGTGCCAGCAGCCCCACAAAGACCTACGAGCAGTACTTC